Listed here are 21 T cell receptor beta chains from one sample, sequenced in a study of T cells after posttransplantation cyclophosphamide. Produced via immunoSEQ multiplex PCR; TCRdb's table is partial and in-frame only. The data show roughly 19,000 clones, around 87% seen once. Control samples came 1 year after myeloablative marrow transplants with methotrexate plus calcineurin inhibitor. The sequences come from PBMCs, collected 350 to 400 days after allogeneic stem cell transplant with calcineurin inhibitor and methotrexate. The origin of the receptors is a female patient younger than 45 who received an allogeneic stem cell transplant from an unrelated donor, was CMV-positive, and had acute and chronic GVHD. Certain T cells may be donor cells from the graft.

The chain couples TRBV4-2 to TRBJ2-4, with 16 bases matching TRBD2. The CDR3 is 20 residues long. V was pared by 5 bases and J by 2 bases, with 12 bases of the junction left unmatched. Germline V gives CDR1 LGHNA, CDR2 YNFKEQ. The CDR3 sequence: CASSARGGLAGGLTKNIQYF. The CDR3 region has the DNA TGTGCCAGCAGCGCCCGAGGGGGACTAGCGGGAGGGCTGACCAAAAACATTCAGTACTTC.

This clone has just a few counts. The V gene is TRBV19, the J gene TRBJ1-3, with TRBD1 matching over 7 bases. CDR1 and CDR2 (germline): LNHDA, SQIVND (reference sequence). There are 16 residues in the CDR3. The J segment lost 1 base and the V segment lost 1 base, leaving 4 bases of the junction unmatched. CDR3 DNA sequence: TGTGCCAGTAGTATAGGAACAGGGGTTTCTGGAAACACCATATATTTT. Encoded protein: CASSIGTGVSGNTIYF. Using reference TRBV19 and TRBJ1-3 for the parts outside the CDR3, the full variable domain is DGGITQSPKYLFRKEGQNVTLSCEQNLNHDAMYWYRQDPGQGLRLIYYSQIVNDFQKGDIAEGYSVSREKKESFPLTVTSAQKNPTAFYLCASSIGTGVSGNTIYFGEGSWLTVV.

The chain joins TRBV7-2 to TRBJ2-3, with 9 bases fitting TRBD2. This CDR3 contains 16 residues. The V and J ends lost 7 bases and 0 bases, in that order; junction bases with no gene match: 8. Germline-derived CDR1 and CDR2 are SGHTA and FQGNSA. CDR3 coding DNA: TGTGCCAGCATGACCTTAGCGGGAGCCAGCACAGATACGCAGTATTTT. Translation: CASMTLAGASTDTQYF.

V gene TRBV19 combines with J gene TRBJ2-3; 12 positions agree with TRBD2. CDR1 LNHDA and CDR2 SQIVND come from the germline V gene (reference sequence). V gave up 5 bases and J gave up 5 bases; unmatched junction bases: 8. This CDR3 is 16 amino acids long. DNA of the CDR3: TGTGCCAGTAGTTCAAGACTAGCGGGAGAGGTAGATACGCAGTATTTT. It encodes CASSSRLAGEVDTQYF.

The CDR3 region is CASSVEAASDGTDTQYF. In DNA form, the CDR3 reads TGTGCCAGCAGCGTAGAGGCAGCGTCTGATGGCACAGATACGCAGTATTTT. This chain joins TRBV9 and TRBJ2-3; D gene unclear. V lost 0 bases and J 1 base, leaving 15 bases between the germline ends. CDR1 is SGDLS, CDR2 YYNGEE, per germline. CDR3 length: 17 amino acids. Based on the CDR3 plus reference TRBV9 and TRBJ2-3, the full variable domain is DSGVTQTPKHLITATGQRVTLRCSPRSGDLSVYWYQQSLDQGLQFLIQYYNGEERAKGNILERFSAQQFPDLHSELNLSSLELGDSALYFCASSVEAASDGTDTQYFGPGTRLTVL.

The chain links TRBV15 to TRBJ1-5, with TRBD1 identical over 9 bases. The J segment lost 5 bases and the V segment lost 5 bases, leaving 4 bases of the junction unmatched. The CDR3 sequence is 14 residues long. Germline CDR1 is LNHNV and CDR2 is YYDKDF (reference sequence). As DNA, the CDR3 is TGTGCCACCAGCCCCGACAGGGGGTATCAGCCCCAGCATTTT. The encoded protein is CATSPDRGYQPQHF.

J is TRBJ2-7 and V is TRBV7-2, with 10 bases matching TRBD2. Unmatched junction bases numbered 6, after V lost 1 base and J lost 6 bases. Germline CDR1 and CDR2: SGHTA and FQGNSA. This CDR3 region has 15 residues. This chain's CDR3 is CASSLVPSGSGEQYV. CDR3 DNA sequence: TGTGCCAGCAGCTTAGTTCCTAGCGGGAGCGGCGAGCAGTACGTC.

In DNA, the CDR3 is TGTGCCATCAGTGAAGGGGCAGGGGAAGATTCACCCCTCCACTTT. Translation: CAISEGAGEDSPLHF. The gene calls are TRBV10-3 and TRBJ1-6; TRBD1 might be the D (6 bases). Germline CDR1 and CDR2: ENHRY and SYGVKD. This CDR3 has 15 amino acids. With 3 bases removed from V and 8 bases from J, the gap between germline ends came to 14 bases.

The V gene is TRBV5-4, the J gene TRBJ1-6, with a possible D match to TRBD1 (6 bases). Per germline, CDR1 SGHNT and CDR2 YYREEE (reference sequence). The CDR3 has 14 amino acids. The V end was cut by 7 bases, the J end by 7 bases, with 15 bases between. The CDR3: CASGGGGQNSPLHF. Written as DNA, the CDR3 is TGTGCCAGCGGGGGCGGGGGGCAAAATTCACCCCTCCACTTT.

The chain recombines TRBV7-2 with TRBJ2-1; TRBD1 is a possible D gene (7 bases). The CDR3 is 18 amino acids. Per the germline V gene, CDR1 is SGHTA and CDR2 is FQGNSA. V was clipped by 4 bases and J by 5 bases, with 24 bases between them. The CDR3 DNA reads as TGTGCCAGCAGCTCTAGACAGGGAGTGACTAGACTGAACAATGAGCAGTTCTTC. The encoded protein is CASSSRQGVTRLNNEQFF.

The chain has TRBV11-2 and TRBJ1-1; D remains ambiguous. CDR1 SGHAT and CDR2 FQNNGV come from the germline V gene. CDR3 length: 13 residues. Deletions cut 5 bases from V and 5 bases from J, with 12 bases between. The CDR3 nucleotides are TGTGCCAGCAGCCCAACGGAGGCGACTGAAGCTTTCTTT. Encoded protein: CASSPTEATEAFF.

This sequence joins TRBV9 and TRBJ2-1, with 7 bases aligning to TRBD1. From germline, CDR1 is SGDLS and CDR2 YYNGEE. V shed 4 bases and J 8 bases; nucleotides not matched to a gene: 3. The CDR3 runs to 12 residues. CDR3 nucleotide sequence: TGTGCCAGCAGCCAAACAGGGGATGAGCAGTTCTTC. This encodes CASSQTGDEQFF.

The chain recombines TRBV25-1 with TRBJ2-3, with 8 bases fitting TRBD1. There are 14 residues in the CDR3. V lost 6 bases to trimming and J lost 5 bases; unmatched junction nucleotides: 7. Germline V gene sequence: CDR1 MGHDK, CDR2 SYGVNS. The CDR3 here is CASRKTGEIDTQYF. CDR3 nucleotides: TGTGCCAGCAGGAAGACAGGGGAAATAGATACGCAGTATTTT.

This sequence joins TRBV30 and TRBJ2-7; 11 bases are a match to TRBD2. V gave up 5 bases and J gave up 4 bases; unmatched junction bases: 7. The V gene's germline CDR1 is GTSNPN and CDR2 SVGIG (reference sequence). The length of the CDR3 is 14 residues. The CDR3 loop is CAWGSGRGNYEQYF. The CDR3 region has the DNA TGTGCCTGGGGTAGCGGGAGGGGAAATTACGAGCAGTACTTC.

The chain carries TRBV18 and TRBJ1-1; the D is unclear. Trimming removed 3 bases from V and 2 bases from J, with 10 bases in between. The CDR3 totals 14 residues. Germline lookup yields CDR1 KGHSH and CDR2 LQKENI. The DNA of the CDR3 is TGTGCCAGCTCACCGGCTACAGTTAACACTGAAGCTTTCTTT. Translation gives CASSPATVNTEAFF.

This sequence joins TRBV6-5 and TRBJ2-7, with D unresolved. The CDR3 runs to 14 residues. V dropped 2 bases and J dropped 0 bases, with 8 bases sitting between them. Germline V gene data show CDR1 as MNHEY and CDR2 as SVGAGI. The CDR3 sequence: CASSYDTNSYEQYV. The CDR3 DNA follows: TGTGCCAGCAGTTACGACACCAACTCCTACGAGCAGTACGTC.

V is TRBV5-6 and J is TRBJ2-5; the D is unclear. Per germline, CDR1 SGHDT and CDR2 YYEEEE. With 4 bases removed from V and 5 bases from J, the gap between germline ends came to 9 bases. This CDR3 has 12 amino acids. This CDR3 is CASSIRRETQYF. The CDR3 nucleotides read TGTGCCAGCAGCATCCGCCGGGAGACCCAGTACTTC. Based on the CDR3 plus reference TRBV5-6 and TRBJ2-5, the full variable domain is DAGVTQSPTHLIKTRGQQVTLRCSPKSGHDTVSWYQQALGQGPQFIFQYYEEEERQRGNFPDRFSGHQFPNYSSELNVNALLLGDSALYLCASSIRRETQYFGPGTRLLVL.

The gene calls are TRBV19 and TRBJ2-5; TRBD1 agrees at 9 bases. Germline V gives CDR1 LNHDA, CDR2 SQIVND (reference sequence). J gave up 5 bases and V 7 bases, and 14 bases lay outside the gene matches. This CDR3 region has 16 residues. The CDR3 nucleotides read TGTGCCAGTACCCCAGGCGGGACAGGGCTCGGGGAGACCCAGTACTTC. Translated: CASTPGGTGLGETQYF. Variable domain in full (rest from reference TRBV19 and TRBJ2-5): DGGITQSPKYLFRKEGQNVTLSCEQNLNHDAMYWYRQDPGQGLRLIYYSQIVNDFQKGDIAEGYSVSREKKESFPLTVTSAQKNPTAFYLCASTPGGTGLGETQYFGPGTRLLVL.

J is TRBJ1-6 and V is TRBV30, with D maybe TRBD1 (6 bases). Looked up from germline, CDR1 is GTSNPN and CDR2 is SVGIG (reference sequence). This CDR3 region has 13 residues. V was clipped by 4 bases and J by 9 bases, with 13 bases between them. This chain's CDR3 is CAWTARGGSPLHF. The DNA of the CDR3 is TGTGCCTGGACCGCCAGGGGCGGTTCACCCCTCCACTTT.

The gene calls are TRBV5-1 and TRBJ2-2, with D possibly being TRBD2 (6 bases). There are 16 residues in the CDR3. Trimming pared 0 bases from V and 0 bases from J, leaving 9 bases between. The germline V gene has CDR1 SGHRS and CDR2 YFSETQ. For the CDR3, the DNA is TGCGCCAGCAGCTTGGAAGGCGGGACGAACACCGGGGAGCTGTTTTTT. It translates to CASSLEGGTNTGELFF.

This chain joins TRBV7-9 and TRBJ1-5; the D gene is possibly TRBD1 (5 bases). Germline assignment: CDR1 SEHNR and CDR2 FQNEAQ (reference sequence). CDR3 size: 14 residues. V was shortened by 1 base and J by 6 bases, with 10 bases between the two germline ends. The CDR3 nucleotides read TGTGCCAGCAGCTTAGAGGGGAAGGCTCAGCCCCAGCATTTT. It yields the protein CASSLEGKAQPQHF. The complete variable domain, with remaining parts taken from reference TRBV7-9 and TRBJ1-5, reads DTGVSQNPRHKITKRGQNVTFRCDPISEHNRLYWYRQTLGQGPEFLTYFQNEAQLEKSRLLSDRFSAERPKGSFSTLEIQRTEQGDSAMYLCASSLEGKAQPQHFGDGTRLSIL.